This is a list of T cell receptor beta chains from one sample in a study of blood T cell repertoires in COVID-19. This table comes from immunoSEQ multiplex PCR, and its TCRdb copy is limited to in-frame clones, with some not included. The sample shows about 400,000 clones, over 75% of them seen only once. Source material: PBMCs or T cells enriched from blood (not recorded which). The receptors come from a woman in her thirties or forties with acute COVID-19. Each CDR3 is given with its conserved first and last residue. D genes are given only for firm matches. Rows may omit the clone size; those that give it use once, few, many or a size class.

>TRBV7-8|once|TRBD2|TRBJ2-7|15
TGTGCCAGCAGCCCGATGGCCACTAGCGGGGGGATACAGTACTTC
CASSPMATSGGIQYF
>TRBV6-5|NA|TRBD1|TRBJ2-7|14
TGTGCCAGCAGTTTTCCGGGACAGGGAGGCGAGCAGTACTTC
CASSFPGQGGEQYF
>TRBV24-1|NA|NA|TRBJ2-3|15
TGTGCCACCAGTGACCCCGGACTGAGCACAGATACGCAGTATTTT
CATSDPGLSTDTQYF
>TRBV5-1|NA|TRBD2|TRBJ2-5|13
TGCGCCAGCAGCTTCGGCGGGGGGGAGACCCAGTACTTC
CASSFGGGETQYF
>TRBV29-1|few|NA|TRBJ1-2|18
TGCAGCGTTGAAGACCCGGGGGGAGAGCACAGTGATAACTATGGCTACACCTTC
CSVEDPGGEHSDNYGYTF
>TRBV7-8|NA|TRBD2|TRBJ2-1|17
TGTGCCACTGGTGCTAGCGGGGGGGCCGGGTCCTACAATGAGCAGTTCTTC
CATGASGGAGSYNEQFF
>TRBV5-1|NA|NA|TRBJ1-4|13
TGCGCCAGCAGCTTGAGAGGAGGTGAAAAACTGTTTTTT
CASSLRGGEKLFF
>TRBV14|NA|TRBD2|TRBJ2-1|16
TGTGCCAGCAGCCAATCGCGGGGGGGCCTCTACAATGAGCAGTTCTTC
CASSQSRGGLYNEQFF
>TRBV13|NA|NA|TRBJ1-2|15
TGTGCCAGCAGCCCCTCCGGACAGATTTCCTATGGCTACACCTTC
CASSPSGQISYGYTF
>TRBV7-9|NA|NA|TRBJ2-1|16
TGTGCCAGCAGCTTATGGCGCGGGGATATACACAATGAGCAGTTCTTC
CASSLWRGDIHNEQFF
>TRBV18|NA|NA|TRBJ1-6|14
TGTGCCAGCTCAGTAAACGACAGGAATTCACCCCTCCACTTT
CASSVNDRNSPLHF
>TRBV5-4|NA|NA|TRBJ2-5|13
TGTGCCAGCAGCACAGGGTACCAAGAGACCCAGTACTTC
CASSTGYQETQYF
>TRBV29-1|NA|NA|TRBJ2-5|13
TGCAGCGTTTTTACAGGGTTAACCGAGACCCAGTACTTC
CSVFTGLTETQYF
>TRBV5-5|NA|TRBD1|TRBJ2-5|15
TGTGCCAGCAGCCTTACCGGGACAGGGGAAGAGACCCAGTACTTC
CASSLTGTGEETQYF
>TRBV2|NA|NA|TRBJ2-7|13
TGTGCCAGCAGCGCGACCAGGGTCGGCGAGCAGTACTTC
CASSATRVGEQYF
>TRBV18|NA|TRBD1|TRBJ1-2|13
TGTGCCAGCTCAGGACAGGGGGCGGATGGCTACACCTTC
CASSGQGADGYTF
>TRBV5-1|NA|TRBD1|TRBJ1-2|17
TGCGCCAGCAGCCCCCGTGGACAGGGGGCGCGGGACTATGGCTACACCTTC
CASSPRGQGARDYGYTF
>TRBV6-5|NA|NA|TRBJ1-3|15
TGTGCCAGCAGTCGGGGAGGGGGACCTGGAAACACCATATATTTT
CASSRGGGPGNTIYF
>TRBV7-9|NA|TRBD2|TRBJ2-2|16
TGTGCCAGCAGCTTAGACCCGGGGGGAGGAACCGGGGAGCTGTTTTTT
CASSLDPGGGTGELFF
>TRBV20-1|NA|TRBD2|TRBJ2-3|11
TGCAGTGTTAGACTAGCTGAAACGCAGTATTTT
CSVRLAETQYF
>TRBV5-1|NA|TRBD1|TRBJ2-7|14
TGCGCCAGCAGCTTGGGTGACAGGGCATACGAGCAGTACTTC
CASSLGDRAYEQYF
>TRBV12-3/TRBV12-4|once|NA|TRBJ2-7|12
TGTGCCAGCAGTCAGGACACTTACGAGCAGTACTTC
CASSQDTYEQYF
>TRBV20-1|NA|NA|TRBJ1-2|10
TGCAGTGCTCAAGCAGGGAGCTACACCTTC
CSAQAGSYTF
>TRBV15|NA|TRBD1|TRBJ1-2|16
TGTGCCACCAGCAGAGATCTGACAGGGATAAACTATGGCTACACCTTC
CATSRDLTGINYGYTF
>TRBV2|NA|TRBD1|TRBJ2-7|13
TGTGCCAGCAGTTACAGGGGCGACTACGAGCAGTACTTC
CASSYRGDYEQYF
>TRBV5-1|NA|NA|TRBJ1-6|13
TGCGCCAGCAGCTTGGAAGGACAGTCACCCCTCCACTTT
CASSLEGQSPLHF